This passage covers 28 T cell receptor beta chains from one sample sequenced in a study of Ad26.COV2.S vaccination and SARS-CoV-2 variants. The assay was immunoSEQ multiplex PCR, and TCRdb's table has in-frame clones only and misses some. The data contain fewer than 400,000 clones, about nine tenths of them singletons. This sample's treatment: over 15 received Ad26.COV2.S at low or high dose, single or two shots; 5 received placebo; per-sample allocation not given. Vaccine and placebo recipients were sampled on day 63 after the first injection. The material sequenced was peripheral blood, taken in a trial of Ad26.COV2.S vaccine versus placebo. These receptors were collected from a person between 18 and 60 years old who received the Ad26.COV2.S COVID-19 vaccine or a placebo.

This rearrangement joins TRBV29-1 to TRBJ1-1, with unresolved D. Germline V gives CDR1 SQVTM, CDR2 ANQGSEA. The CDR3 sequence is 15 residues long. Trimming removed 5 bases from V and 0 bases from J, with 16 bases in between. The CDR3 region has the DNA TGCAGCGTTCTCGGAGTCCAACACCTGAACACTGAAGCTTTCTTT. This translates into CSVLGVQHLNTEAFF.

V is TRBV3-1 (or the pseudogene TRBV3-2) and J is TRBJ2-5, with TRBD2 matching over 13 bases. Germline lookup yields CDR1 LGHDT and CDR2 YNNKEL (reference sequence). This CDR3 is built from 17 residues. V shed 0 bases and J 2 bases; nucleotides not matched to a gene: 3. In DNA form, the CDR3 reads TGTGCCAGCAGCCAAGACGGGACTAGCGGGACGCAAGAGACCCAGTACTTC. This codes for CASSQDGTSGTQETQYF.

V usage is TRBV7-9 and J usage is TRBJ1-5; tentative D call: TRBD1 (6 bases). This CDR3 is built from 16 residues. V lost 5 bases, J lost 0 bases, and 14 bases lay in between. Germline lookup yields CDR1 SEHNR and CDR2 FQNEAQ (reference sequence). CDR3 in DNA: TGTGCCAGCAGCCCTGGACAGTCTTATAGCAATCAGCCCCAGCATTTT. Residues: CASSPGQSYSNQPQHF.

This sequence joins TRBV11-3 and TRBJ1-1; maybe TRBD1 (6 bases). The germline CDR1 and CDR2 sequences are SGHNT and YENEEA. The CDR3 runs to 14 residues. V was clipped by 5 bases and J by 1 base, with 11 bases between them. DNA of the CDR3: TGTGCCAGCAGCCCGAGACAGGCGAACACTGAAGCTTTCTTT. Translating gives CASSPRQANTEAFF.

This clone showed up just once. J is TRBJ1-2 and V is TRBV6-4, with D maybe TRBD1 (6 bases). CDR1 and CDR2 from the germline V gene are MRHNA and SNTAGT. Trimming removed 0 bases from V and 6 bases from J, with 11 bases in between. The CDR3 has 14 amino acids. Written as DNA, the CDR3 is TGTGCCAGCAGTGACTCGAACGGGGGGCATGGCTACACCTTC. This encodes CASSDSNGGHGYTF.

The chain uses TRBV28 and TRBJ1-1; D remains ambiguous. The V gene's germline CDR1 is MDHEN and CDR2 SYDVKM. The CDR3 covers 13 residues. Trimming shortened V by 6 bases and J by 7 bases, and 15 bases separated the two germline ends. For the CDR3, the DNA is TGTGCCAGCAGCCTTCAATCCGGGAGTGAAGCTTTCTTT. Translated, it gives CASSLQSGSEAFF.

V usage is TRBV7-2 and J usage is TRBJ2-2, with D possibly matching TRBD1 (5 bases). The germline CDR1 and CDR2 sequences are SGHTA and FQGNSA. The CDR3 loop spans 14 amino acids. With 6 bases removed from V and 3 bases from J, the gap between germline ends came to 11 bases. The CDR3: CASSRQGDTGELFF. The CDR3 coding sequence is TGTGCCAGCAGTCGGCAGGGTGACACCGGGGAGCTGTTTTTT.

This clone is a singleton in its sample. The chain joins TRBV4-1 to TRBJ1-2; 7 nucleotides line up with TRBD1. The CDR3 sequence is 13 residues long. V dropped 3 bases and J dropped 8; count of bases not matched to a gene: 6. CDR1 and CDR2 (germline): MGHRA, YSYEKL. CDR3 coding DNA: TGCGCCAGCAGCCAGGGACAGAGTCAGGGCTACACCTTC. Its translation is CASSQGQSQGYTF.

Written as DNA, the CDR3 is TGTGCCAGCAGCAAGGGACGGAGCTCCTACAATGAGCAGTTCTTC. Translated, it gives CASSKGRSSYNEQFF. The genes are TRBV7-2 and TRBJ2-1; either TRBD1 or TRBD2 may fit D (5 bases each). The CDR3 spans 15 residues. Germline lookup yields CDR1 SGHTA and CDR2 FQGNSA. V was trimmed by 5 bases and J by 0 bases, leaving 11 bases between them.

The CDR3 DNA reads TGTGCCAGCAGTCCGCACAGGGACACTGAAGCTTTCTTT. It yields the protein CASSPHRDTEAFF. The chain recombines TRBV27 with TRBJ1-1, with D possibly being TRBD1 (6 bases). The CDR3 sequence is 13 residues long. The V end lost 5 bases, the J end lost 3 bases, and 10 bases lay between the germline ends. Looked up from germline, CDR1 is MNHEY and CDR2 is SMNVEV (reference sequence).

The V gene is TRBV4-1, the J gene TRBJ2-6; D gene uncertain. The germline gives CDR1 MGHRA, CDR2 YSYEKL. The CDR3 is 18 residues long. V was trimmed by 1 base and J by 0 bases, leaving 13 bases between them. CDR3 protein: CASSQGPRHFSGANVLTF. The CDR3 bases are TGCGCCAGCAGCCAAGGACCCCGACACTTCTCTGGGGCCAACGTCCTGACTTTC.

The CDR3 DNA sequence: TGTGCCAGCAGCCACCTGACAGGAACTAATGAAAAACTGTTTTTT. Its protein product is CASSHLTGTNEKLFF. The chain joins TRBV7-9 to TRBJ1-4; D possibly corresponds to TRBD1 (6 bases). From germline, CDR1 is SEHNR and CDR2 FQNEAQ (reference sequence). The CDR3 has 15 amino acids. Between the trimmed V and J ends, which lost 5 bases and 1 base, there was a span of 11 bases.

The chain is built from TRBV7-2 and TRBJ2-1, with TRBD1 matching 8 bases. This CDR3 comprises 17 residues. V was pared by 5 bases and J by 4 bases, with 13 bases of the junction left unmatched. CDR1 SGHTA and CDR2 FQGNSA come from the germline V gene. The CDR3 bases are TGTGCCAGCAGCCCTCGGACAGGGAGGCTGATTTACAATGAGCAGTTCTTC. Residues: CASSPRTGRLIYNEQFF.

The chain carries TRBV21-1 and TRBJ1-1; TRBD1, as called in the table, went unchecked against the DNA. TRBV21-1 is tagged as a pseudogene. The CDR3 consists of 15 residues. The CDR3 DNA is TGTGCCAGCAGCAAAGTGAGGGCCAGGGGGCCGGAAGCTTTCTTT. As protein: CASSKVRARGPEAFF.

J is TRBJ2-1 and V is TRBV6-5; TRBD2 matches at 14 bases. The J segment lost 9 bases and the V segment lost 5 bases, leaving 6 bases of the junction unmatched. CDR1 MNHEY and CDR2 SVGAGI come from the germline V gene. The CDR3 runs 15 residues. CDR3: CASSLGTSGSAEQFF. The CDR3 nucleotides read TGTGCCAGCAGTCTAGGGACTAGCGGGAGTGCTGAGCAGTTCTTC.

The chain links TRBV5-8 to TRBJ2-1, with TRBD2 as a possible D gene (6 bases). This CDR3 has 19 residues. Trimming shortened V by 0 bases and J by 0 bases, and 19 bases separated the two germline ends. Per the germline V gene, CDR1 is SGHTS and CDR2 is YDEGEE. The DNA for the CDR3 is TGTGCCAGCAGCTTGGTGGCCGGGACTGCTGCAAGCTCCTACAATGAGCAGTTCTTC. Its translation is CASSLVAGTAASSYNEQFF.

The chain employs TRBV11-2 and TRBJ2-1; 7 positions match TRBD2. The ends lost 1 base at V and 10 bases at J; junction bases unmatched: 1. Germline V gene data show CDR1 as SGHAT and CDR2 as FQNNGV. The length of the CDR3 is 12 residues. The CDR3 DNA reads as TGTGCCAGCAGCTTAGTGACTAGCGAGCAGTTCTTC. Its translation is CASSLVTSEQFF.

The V and J genes are TRBV9 and TRBJ2-3, with 11 bases fitting TRBD2. The CDR3 has 17 residues. V dropped 0 bases and J dropped 0; count of bases not matched to a gene: 3. The germline CDR1 and CDR2 sequences are SGDLS and YYNGEE. CDR3 in DNA: TGTGCCAGCAGCGTAGGCCTAGCGGGGGGAAGCACAGATACGCAGTATTTT. Translation: CASSVGLAGGSTDTQYF.

The chain is built from TRBV7-9 and TRBJ2-7, with D possibly being TRBD2 (6 bases). The ends were cut back, 1 base at V and 4 bases at J, with 11 bases in the middle. Germline V gene sequence: CDR1 SEHNR, CDR2 FQNEAQ (reference sequence). The CDR3 length is 14 residues. The CDR3 spells CASSLGWGGYEQYF. CDR3 bases: TGTGCCAGCAGCTTAGGATGGGGAGGATACGAGCAGTACTTC.

The CDR3 is CASSQLATGLAAFSSYNEQFF. CDR3 bases: TGCGCCAGCAGCCAACTCGCGACGGGACTAGCGGCCTTCAGCTCCTACAATGAGCAGTTCTTC. The chain has TRBV4-3 and TRBJ2-1, with 11 nucleotides matching TRBD2. V was clipped by 2 bases and J by 0 bases; unmatched bases: 15. This CDR3 spans 21 amino acids. Germline loops: CDR1 LGHNA, CDR2 YSLEER.

This chain uses TRBV10-3 with TRBJ2-2, with 7 bases that match TRBD1. CDR3 size: 14 residues. Germline CDR1 reads ENHRY; CDR2 reads SYGVKD. Trimming at V came to 3 bases and at J to 9 bases, leaving 7 bases not matched to a gene. CDR3 loop: CAISDLQGSRELFF. DNA of the CDR3: TGTGCCATCAGTGACCTACAGGGGTCGAGGGAGCTGTTTTTT.

This sequence joins TRBV27 and TRBJ1-1; TRBD1 aligns across 7 bases. Trimming took 3 bases from V and 0 from J; bases not matched to a gene: 1. The CDR3 has 14 residues. Germline CDR1 and CDR2: MNHEY and SMNVEV (reference sequence). CDR3: CASSLTGMNTEAFF. The CDR3 nucleotides are TGTGCCAGCAGTTTGACAGGGATGAACACTGAAGCTTTCTTT.

The chain joins TRBV3-1 (or the pseudogene TRBV3-2) to TRBJ2-7; TRBD1 matches at 7 bases. The CDR3 is 15 amino acids. Germline V gene sequence: CDR1 LGHDT, CDR2 YNNKEL (reference sequence). Losses at the gene ends were 4 bases for V and 3 bases for J; bases not matched to a gene: 9. The CDR3 nucleotides read TGTGCCAGCAGCCCGGGGACAGCCATTAGCTACGAGCAGTACTTC. It codes for CASSPGTAISYEQYF.

The chain carries TRBV4-3 and TRBJ1-1; D perhaps matches TRBD1 (5 bases). The germline V gene encodes CDR1 LGHNA and CDR2 YSLEER. The CDR3 covers 15 residues. Trimming left V 0 bases short and J 0 bases short, with 8 bases between. CDR3 bases: TGCGCCAGCAGCCAAGAGACGGGGGTGAACACTGAAGCTTTCTTT. Amino acids: CASSQETGVNTEAFF.

The chain links TRBV19 to TRBJ2-1; 11 nucleotides match TRBD2. The V gene's germline CDR1 is LNHDA and CDR2 SQIVND (reference sequence). V was clipped by 7 bases and J by 6 bases; unmatched bases: 11. CDR3 length: 16 amino acids. CDR3 bases: TGTGCCAGTACCGATTCGCGTCTAGCGGGAGGCAATGAGCAGTTCTTC. Translated: CASTDSRLAGGNEQFF.

The table lists this clone with a count of one. The V and J genes are TRBV5-1 and TRBJ1-6; TRBD1 aligns across 7 bases. Germline CDR1 SGHRS, CDR2 YFSETQ. The V segment lost 5 bases and the J segment 5 bases; nucleotides outside the gene matches: 4. The CDR3 loop spans 14 amino acids. This CDR3 is CASRGGQNNSPLHF. CDR3 nucleotide sequence: TGCGCCAGCAGGGGGGGACAGAATAATTCACCCCTCCACTTT. The full variable domain, rest sourced from reference TRBV5-1 and TRBJ1-6, is KAGVTQTPRYLIKTRGQQVTLSCSPISGHRSVSWYQQTPGQGLQFLFEYFSETQRNKGNFPGRFSGRQFSNSRSEMNVSTLELGDSALYLCASRGGQNNSPLHFGNGTRLTVT.

The chain combines TRBV5-4 with TRBJ1-2; TRBD1 agrees at 7 bases. Germline V gene sequence: CDR1 SGHNT, CDR2 YYREEE (reference sequence). This CDR3 region has 15 residues. Germline trimming cut 4 bases from V and 7 bases from J; bases unmatched to any gene: 13. The CDR3 DNA sequence: TGTGCCAGCAGCGGGGGAATACAGGGGCTACGTGGCTACACCTTC. Its protein product is CASSGGIQGLRGYTF. Drawing the rest from reference TRBV5-4 and TRBJ1-2, the complete variable domain is ETGVTQSPTHLIKTRGQQVTLRCSSQSGHNTVSWYQQALGQGPQFIFQYYREEENGRGNFPPRFSGLQFPNYSSELNVNALELDDSALYLCASSGGIQGLRGYTFGSGTRLTVV.

The gene calls are TRBV6-1 and TRBJ2-1, with TRBD2 identical over 11 bases. V dropped 4 bases and J dropped 5; count of bases not matched to a gene: 10. The CDR3 contains 17 residues. Per the germline V gene, CDR1 is MNHNS and CDR2 is SASEGT. The CDR3 coding sequence is TGTGCCAGCAGTGCAAACATAGCGGGAGGGAGCCACAATGAGCAGTTCTTC. Translating it yields CASSANIAGGSHNEQFF.